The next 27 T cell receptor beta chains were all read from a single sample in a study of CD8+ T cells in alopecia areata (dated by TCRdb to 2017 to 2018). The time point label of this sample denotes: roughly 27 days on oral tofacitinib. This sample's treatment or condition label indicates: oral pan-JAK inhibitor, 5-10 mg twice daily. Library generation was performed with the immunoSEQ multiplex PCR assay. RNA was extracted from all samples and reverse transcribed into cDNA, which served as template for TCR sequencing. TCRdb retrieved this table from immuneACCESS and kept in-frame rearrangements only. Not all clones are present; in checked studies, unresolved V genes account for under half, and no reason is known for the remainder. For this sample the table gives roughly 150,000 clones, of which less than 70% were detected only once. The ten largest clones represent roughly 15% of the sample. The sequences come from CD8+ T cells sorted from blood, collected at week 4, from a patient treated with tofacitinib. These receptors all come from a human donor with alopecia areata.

The CDR3 bases are TGCGCCAGCAGCCAAGAAACCCCAGGGGGGGCAGATACGCAGTATTTT. Its translation: CASSQETPGGADTQYF. The chain joins TRBV4-3 to TRBJ2-3, with D perhaps TRBD1 or TRBD2 (7 bases each). The CDR3 is made up of 16 amino acids. The germline CDR1 and CDR2 sequences are LGHNA and YSLEER. The ends were cut back, 0 bases at V and 4 bases at J, with 14 bases in the middle.

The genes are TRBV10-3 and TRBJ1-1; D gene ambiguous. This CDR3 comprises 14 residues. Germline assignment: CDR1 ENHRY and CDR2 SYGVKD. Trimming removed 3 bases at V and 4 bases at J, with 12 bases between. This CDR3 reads CAISDFSEGTEAFF. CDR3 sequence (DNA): TGTGCCATCAGTGATTTTTCGGAGGGCACTGAAGCTTTCTTT.

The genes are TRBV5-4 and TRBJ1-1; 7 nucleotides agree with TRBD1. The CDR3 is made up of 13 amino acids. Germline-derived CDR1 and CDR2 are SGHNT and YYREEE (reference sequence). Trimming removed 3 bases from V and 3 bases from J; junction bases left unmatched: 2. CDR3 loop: CASSSDRDTEAFF. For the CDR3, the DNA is TGTGCCAGCAGCTCTGACAGGGACACTGAAGCTTTCTTT.

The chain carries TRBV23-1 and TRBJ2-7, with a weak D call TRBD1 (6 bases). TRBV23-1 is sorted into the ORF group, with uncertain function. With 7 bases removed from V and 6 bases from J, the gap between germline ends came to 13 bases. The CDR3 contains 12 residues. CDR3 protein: CASISTGSEQYF. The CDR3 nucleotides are TGCGCCAGCATTTCCACAGGGAGCGAGCAGTACTTC.

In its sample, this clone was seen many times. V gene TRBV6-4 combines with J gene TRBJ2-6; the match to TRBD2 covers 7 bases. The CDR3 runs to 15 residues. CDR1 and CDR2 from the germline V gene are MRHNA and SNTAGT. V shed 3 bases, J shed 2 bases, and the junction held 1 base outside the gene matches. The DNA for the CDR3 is TGTGCCAGCAGTGAAACTAGCGCTGGGGCCAACGTCCTGACTTTC. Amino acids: CASSETSAGANVLTF.

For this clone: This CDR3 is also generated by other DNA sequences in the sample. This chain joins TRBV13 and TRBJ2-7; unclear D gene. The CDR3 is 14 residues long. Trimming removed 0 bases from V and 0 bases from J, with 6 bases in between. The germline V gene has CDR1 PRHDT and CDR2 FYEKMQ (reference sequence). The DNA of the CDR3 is TGTGCCAGCAGCTTAGGGAGCAGCTCCTACGAGCAGTACTTC. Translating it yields CASSLGSSSYEQYF.

CDR3 amino acids: CASSQFDNYGYTF. Written as DNA, the CDR3 is TGCGCCAGCAGCCAATTCGACAACTATGGCTACACCTTC. This rearrangement joins TRBV4-1 to TRBJ1-2; D remains unclear. Germline assignment: CDR1 MGHRA and CDR2 YSYEKL. The CDR3 is 13 residues long. V lost 2 bases and J lost 2, with 6 bases in between.

CDR3: CACDRDRTSYEQYF. The CDR3 nucleotides read TGTGCCTGCGACCGGGACAGGACGTCCTACGAGCAGTACTTC. The chain recombines TRBV30 with TRBJ2-7; 8 bases line up with TRBD1. The CDR3 consists of 14 residues. The germline CDR1 and CDR2 sequences are GTSNPN and SVGIG (reference sequence). V dropped 6 bases and J dropped 1; count of bases not matched to a gene: 8.

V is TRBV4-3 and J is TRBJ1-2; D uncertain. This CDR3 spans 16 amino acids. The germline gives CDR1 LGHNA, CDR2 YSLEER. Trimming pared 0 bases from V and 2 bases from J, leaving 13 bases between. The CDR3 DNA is TGCGCCAGCAGCCAAGATCTGGAGTCTGCGAACTATGGCTACACCTTC. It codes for CASSQDLESANYGYTF.

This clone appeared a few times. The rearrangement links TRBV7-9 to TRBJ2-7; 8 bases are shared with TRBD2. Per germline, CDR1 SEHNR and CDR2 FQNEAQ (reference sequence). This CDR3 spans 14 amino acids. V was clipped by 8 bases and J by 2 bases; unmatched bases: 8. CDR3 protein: CASGEAGGPYEQYF. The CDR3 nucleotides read TGTGCCAGCGGGGAGGCGGGGGGCCCCTACGAGCAGTACTTC. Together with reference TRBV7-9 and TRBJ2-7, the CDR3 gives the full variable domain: DTGVSQNPRHKITKRGQNVTFRCDPISEHNRLYWYRQTLGQGPEFLTYFQNEAQLEKSRLLSDRFSAERPKGSFSTLEIQRTEQGDSAMYLCASGEAGGPYEQYFGPGTRLTVT.

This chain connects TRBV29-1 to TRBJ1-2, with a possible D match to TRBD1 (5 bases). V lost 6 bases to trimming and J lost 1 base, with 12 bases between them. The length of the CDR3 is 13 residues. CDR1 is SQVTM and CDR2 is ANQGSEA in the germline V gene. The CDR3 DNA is TGCAGCGTCAGTGGGGGGGATAACTATGGCTACACCTTC. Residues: CSVSGGDNYGYTF.

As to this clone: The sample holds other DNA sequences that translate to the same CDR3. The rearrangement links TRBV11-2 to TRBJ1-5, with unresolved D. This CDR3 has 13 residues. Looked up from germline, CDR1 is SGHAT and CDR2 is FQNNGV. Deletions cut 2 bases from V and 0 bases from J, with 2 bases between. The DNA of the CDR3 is TGTGCCAGCAGCTTATATAGCAATCAGCCCCAGCATTTT. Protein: CASSLYSNQPQHF.

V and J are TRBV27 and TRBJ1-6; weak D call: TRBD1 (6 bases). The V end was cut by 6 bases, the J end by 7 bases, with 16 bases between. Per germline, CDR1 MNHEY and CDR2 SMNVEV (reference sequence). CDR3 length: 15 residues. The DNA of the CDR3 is TGTGCCAGCAGACTACAGGGTTCTGGCAATTCACCCCTCCACTTT. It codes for CASRLQGSGNSPLHF.

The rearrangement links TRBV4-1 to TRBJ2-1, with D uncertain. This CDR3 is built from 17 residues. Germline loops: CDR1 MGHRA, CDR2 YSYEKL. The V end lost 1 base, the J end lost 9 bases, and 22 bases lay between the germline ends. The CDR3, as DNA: TGCGCCAGCAGCCAAGGGCATCGATTCGAGTCGGGTACTGAGCAGTTCTTC. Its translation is CASSQGHRFESGTEQFF.

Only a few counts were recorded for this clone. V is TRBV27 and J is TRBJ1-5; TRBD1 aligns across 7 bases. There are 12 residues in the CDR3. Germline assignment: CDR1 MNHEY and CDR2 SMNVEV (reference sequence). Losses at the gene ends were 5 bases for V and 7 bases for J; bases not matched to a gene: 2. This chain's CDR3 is CASSQGGQPQHF. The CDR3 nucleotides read TGTGCCAGCAGTCAGGGGGGCCAGCCCCAGCATTTT.

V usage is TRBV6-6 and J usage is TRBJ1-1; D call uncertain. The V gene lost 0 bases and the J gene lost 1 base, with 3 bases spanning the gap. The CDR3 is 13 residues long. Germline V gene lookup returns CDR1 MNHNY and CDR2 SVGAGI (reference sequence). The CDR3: CASSYSSNTEAFF. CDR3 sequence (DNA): TGTGCCAGCAGTTACTCGTCGAACACTGAAGCTTTCTTT.

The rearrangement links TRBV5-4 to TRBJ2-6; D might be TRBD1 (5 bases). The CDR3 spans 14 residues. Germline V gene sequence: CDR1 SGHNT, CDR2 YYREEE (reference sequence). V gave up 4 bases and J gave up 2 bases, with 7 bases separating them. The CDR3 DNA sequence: TGTGCCAGCAGCCAGGACACTGGGGCCAACGTCCTGACTTTC. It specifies CASSQDTGANVLTF.

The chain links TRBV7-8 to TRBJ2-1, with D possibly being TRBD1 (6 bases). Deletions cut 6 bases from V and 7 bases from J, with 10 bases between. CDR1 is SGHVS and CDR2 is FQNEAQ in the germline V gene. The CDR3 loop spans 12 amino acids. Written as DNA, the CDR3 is TGTGCCAGCAGTCCAGACAGGAATGAGCAGTTCTTC. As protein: CASSPDRNEQFF.

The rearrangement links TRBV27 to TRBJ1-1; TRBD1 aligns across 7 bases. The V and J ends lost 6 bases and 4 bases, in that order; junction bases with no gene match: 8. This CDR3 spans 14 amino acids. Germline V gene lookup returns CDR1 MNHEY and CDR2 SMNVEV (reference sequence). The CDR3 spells CASRPLQGGTEAFF. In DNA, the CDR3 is TGTGCCAGCAGACCCCTGCAGGGGGGCACTGAAGCTTTCTTT.

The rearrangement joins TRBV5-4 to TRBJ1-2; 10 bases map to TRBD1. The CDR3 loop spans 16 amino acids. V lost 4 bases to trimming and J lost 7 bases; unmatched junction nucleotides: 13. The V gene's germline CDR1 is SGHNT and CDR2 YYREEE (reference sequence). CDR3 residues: CASSPDQDRGIFGYTF. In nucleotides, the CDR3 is TGTGCCAGCAGCCCCGACCAGGACAGGGGGATCTTTGGCTACACCTTC.

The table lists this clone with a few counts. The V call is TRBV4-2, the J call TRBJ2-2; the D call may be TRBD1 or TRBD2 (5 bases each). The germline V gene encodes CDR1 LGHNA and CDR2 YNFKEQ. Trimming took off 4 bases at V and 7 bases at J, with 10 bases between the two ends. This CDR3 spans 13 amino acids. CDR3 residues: CASSPWDGGELFF. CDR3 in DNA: TGTGCCAGCAGCCCCTGGGACGGCGGGGAGCTGTTTTTT.

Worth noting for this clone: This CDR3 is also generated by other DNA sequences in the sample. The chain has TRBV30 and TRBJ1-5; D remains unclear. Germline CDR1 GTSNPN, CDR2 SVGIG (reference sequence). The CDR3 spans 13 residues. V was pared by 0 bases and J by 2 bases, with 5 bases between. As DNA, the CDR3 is TGTGCCTGGAGTGTTGAAGGCAATCAGCCCCAGCATTTT. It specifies CAWSVEGNQPQHF.

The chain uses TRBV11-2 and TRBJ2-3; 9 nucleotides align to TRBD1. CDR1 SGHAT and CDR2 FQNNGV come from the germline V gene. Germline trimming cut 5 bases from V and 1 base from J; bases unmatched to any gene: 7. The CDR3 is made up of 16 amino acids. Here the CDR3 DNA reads TGTGCCAGCAGCAATACACAGGGGGCTGGCACAGATACGCAGTATTTT. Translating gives CASSNTQGAGTDTQYF.

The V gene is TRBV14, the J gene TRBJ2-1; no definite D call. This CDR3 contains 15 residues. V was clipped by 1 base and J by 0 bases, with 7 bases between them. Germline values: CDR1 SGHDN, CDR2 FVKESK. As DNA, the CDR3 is TGTGCCAGCAGCCAAGCTACATTCTCCTACAATGAGCAGTTCTTC. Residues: CASSQATFSYNEQFF. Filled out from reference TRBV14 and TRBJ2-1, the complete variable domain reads EAGVTQFPSHSVIEKGQTVTLRCDPISGHDNLYWYRRVMGKEIKFLLHFVKESKQDESGMPNNRFLAERTGGTYSTLKVQPAELEDSGVYFCASSQATFSYNEQFFGPGTRLTVL.

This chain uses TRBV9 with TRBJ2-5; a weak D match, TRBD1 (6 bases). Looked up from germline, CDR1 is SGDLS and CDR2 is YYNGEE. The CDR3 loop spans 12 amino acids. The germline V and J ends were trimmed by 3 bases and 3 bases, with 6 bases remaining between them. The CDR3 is CASSGTEETQYF. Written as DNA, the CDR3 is TGTGCCAGCAGCGGGACAGAAGAGACCCAGTACTTC.

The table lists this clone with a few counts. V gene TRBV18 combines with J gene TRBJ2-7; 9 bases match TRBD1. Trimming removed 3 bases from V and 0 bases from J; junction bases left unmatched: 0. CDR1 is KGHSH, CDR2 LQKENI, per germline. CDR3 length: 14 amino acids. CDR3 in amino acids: CASSPDRGSYEQYF. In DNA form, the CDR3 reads TGTGCCAGCTCACCGGACAGGGGCTCCTACGAGCAGTACTTC.

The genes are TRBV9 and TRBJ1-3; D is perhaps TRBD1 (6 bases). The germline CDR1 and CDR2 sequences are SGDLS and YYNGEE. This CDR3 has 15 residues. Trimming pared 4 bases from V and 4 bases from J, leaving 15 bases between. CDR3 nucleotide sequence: TGTGCCAGCAGCCCCTGGGGGGCCGGAGGAAACACCATATATTTT. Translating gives CASSPWGAGGNTIYF. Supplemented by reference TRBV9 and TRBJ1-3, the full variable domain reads DSGVTQTPKHLITATGQRVTLRCSPRSGDLSVYWYQQSLDQGLQFLIQYYNGEERAKGNILERFSAQQFPDLHSELNLSSLELGDSALYFCASSPWGAGGNTIYFGEGSWLTVV.